One sample yielded the 14 T cell receptor beta chains listed below, sequenced in a study of T cell repertoires in cytomegalovirus infection. TCRdb fed the reads into MiXCR, producing one record per CDR3 protein. The sample holds about 300,000 distinct CDR3 sequences, about 23% seen once. The sequenced sample consisted of PBMCs. The origin of the receptors is a human donor in good health (CMV status not recorded). Some clones in this sample may be carry-over from other donors' samples.

The chain employs TRBV7-6 and TRBJ2-7; 7 nucleotides line up with TRBD1. Losses at the gene ends were 5 bases for V and 3 bases for J; bases not matched to a gene: 13. CDR1 is SGHVS, CDR2 FNYEAQ, per germline. The CDR3 sequence is 16 residues long. CDR3 DNA sequence: TGTGCCAGCAGCAAAACCCCCGGGACAGTGGACTACGAGCAGTACTTC. It encodes CASSKTPGTVDYEQYF.

This clonotype showed up many times. The chain uses TRBV11-2 and TRBJ2-7; D uncertain. The germline CDR1 and CDR2 sequences are SGHAT and FQNNGV. V was clipped by 0 bases and J by 3 bases, with 6 bases between them. The CDR3 contains 13 residues. DNA for the CDR3: TGTGCCAGCAGCTTAGATGGCGTCTACGAGCAGTACTTC. It specifies CASSLDGVYEQYF.

The rearrangement links TRBV28 to TRBJ2-2, with 9 bases that match TRBD2. The CDR3 has 17 residues. CDR1 is MDHEN and CDR2 is SYDVKM in the germline V gene. V trimming: 6 bases; J trimming: 5 bases; junction bases outside the gene matches: 13. Here the CDR3 reads CASSPVVAGDGTGELFF. The CDR3 DNA reads as TGTGCCAGCAGCCCCGTGGTAGCGGGGGATGGGACCGGGGAGCTGTTTTTT.

Written as DNA, the CDR3 is TGTGCCAGCCGACGGATTCCGGATGGCTACACCTTC. Translating gives CASRRIPDGYTF. The chain links TRBV2 to TRBJ1-2; D gene unclear. CDR3 size: 12 residues. The V gene lost 8 bases and the J gene lost 6 bases, with 13 bases spanning the gap. Germline CDR1 reads SNHLY; CDR2 reads FYNNEI.

The genes are TRBV28 and TRBJ2-1, with 8 bases identical to TRBD2. V dropped 6 bases and J dropped 8; count of bases not matched to a gene: 9. CDR3 size: 14 residues. From germline, CDR1 is MDHEN and CDR2 SYDVKM. This CDR3 reads CASRGGLVVHEQFF. DNA of the CDR3: TGTGCCAGCAGGGGGGGACTAGTAGTCCATGAGCAGTTCTTC.

At least ten counts were recorded for this clonotype. The chain carries TRBV7-2 and TRBJ1-6; D gene ambiguous. This CDR3 has 14 amino acids. Germline loops: CDR1 SGHTA, CDR2 FQGNSA. V was clipped by 4 bases and J by 10 bases, with 14 bases between them. The CDR3: CASSSMNLGSPLHF. The CDR3 nucleotides are TGTGCCAGCAGCTCCATGAACCTCGGGTCACCCCTCCACTTT. The whole variable domain, remainder taken from reference TRBV7-2 and TRBJ1-6, is GAGVSQSPSNKVTEKGKDVELRCDPISGHTALYWYRQSLGQGLEFLIYFQGNSAPDKSGLPSDRFSAERTGGSVSTLTIQRTQQEDSAVYLCASSSMNLGSPLHFGNGTRLTVT.

This clonotype has only a few counts. The CDR3 sequence: CASSFWQGRTGELFF. In nucleotides, the CDR3 is TGTGCCAGCAGCTTTTGGCAGGGGCGGACCGGGGAGCTGTTTTTT. The rearrangement links TRBV7-2 to TRBJ2-2; a possible D gene is TRBD1 (6 bases). CDR1 is SGHTA and CDR2 is FQGNSA in the germline V gene. V lost 3 bases to trimming and J lost 5 bases, with 13 bases between them. The CDR3 is 15 residues long.

This clonotype was counted once. The J gene is TRBJ1-5, the V gene TRBV28; D may be TRBD1 (5 bases). This CDR3 has 15 residues. The V and J ends lost 5 bases and 0 bases respectively, with 11 bases between them. Germline lookup yields CDR1 MDHEN and CDR2 SYDVKM. CDR3 bases: TGTGCCAGCAGTCGGGGGGTCACTAGCAATCAGCCCCAGCATTTT. As protein: CASSRGVTSNQPQHF.

The chain combines TRBV6-6 with TRBJ2-7; D is uncertain. There are 15 residues in the CDR3. Germline V lookup: CDR1 MNHNY, CDR2 SVGAGI (reference sequence). V lost 3 bases, J lost 0 bases, and 12 bases lay in between. Here the CDR3 reads CASSYSTTYSYEQYF. The CDR3 DNA sequence: TGTGCCAGCAGTTATTCGACAACCTACTCCTACGAGCAGTACTTC.

This clonotype was counted ten times or more. This CDR3 is CASSLDTGYYGYTF. CDR3 DNA sequence: TGTGCCAGCAGCTTAGATACGGGGTACTATGGCTACACCTTC. This chain joins TRBV7-2 and TRBJ1-2; D not resolved. CDR1 is SGHTA and CDR2 is FQGNSA in the germline V gene. The V end was cut by 1 base, the J end by 3 bases, with 9 bases between. This CDR3 is built from 14 residues.

The chain joins TRBV30 to TRBJ1-2, with D uncertain. The V end was cut by 2 bases, the J end by 6 bases, with 10 bases between. CDR1 is GTSNPN and CDR2 is SVGIG in the germline V gene (reference sequence). The CDR3 sequence is 12 residues long. The CDR3 region has the DNA TGTGCCTGGAGTAAGAGGAGGGATGGCTACACCTTC. This translates into CAWSKRRDGYTF.

This clonotype has a count of ten or more. The chain is built from TRBV10-3 and TRBJ1-1; 8 bases fit TRBD1. The CDR3 extends over 15 amino acids. Unmatched junction bases numbered 5, after V lost 0 bases and J lost 5 bases. CDR1 is ENHRY and CDR2 is SYGVKD in the germline V gene. The CDR3 DNA reads as TGTGCCATCAGTGAGTCGATCGGACAGGGAACTGAAGCTTTCTTT. Encoded protein: CAISESIGQGTEAFF.

In its sample, this clonotype was seen many times. The V and J genes are TRBV28 and TRBJ1-1; D possibly corresponds to TRBD1 (6 bases). This CDR3 is built from 14 residues. Trimming took 6 bases from V and 2 from J, leaving 13 bases between them. Germline CDR1 is MDHEN and CDR2 is SYDVKM. The CDR3 here is CASRDQGRNTEAFF. The CDR3 nucleotides read TGTGCCAGCAGGGATCAGGGGCGCAACACTGAAGCTTTCTTT.

The chain has TRBV7-2 and TRBJ2-5, with TRBD2 matching 8 bases. The ends lost 1 base at V and 5 bases at J; junction bases unmatched: 9. Looked up from germline, CDR1 is SGHTA and CDR2 is FQGNSA. CDR3 length: 16 residues. As DNA, the CDR3 is TGTGCCAGCAGCTTAGACGGGGGGGGGGGAATGGAGACCCAGTACTTC. This translates into CASSLDGGGGMETQYF.